This T cell receptor (beta chain) was observed in a study of blood T cell repertoires in COVID-19. The overall study: T cells, B-cell-depleted T cells, or PBMCs supplied cDNA or gDNA.

Unmatched junction bases numbered 1, after V lost 6 bases and J lost 0 bases. The CDR3 runs 14 residues. The germline CDR1 and CDR2 sequences are LGHDT and YNNKEL (reference sequence). The repertoire was sequenced with immunoSEQ multiplex PCR; TCRdb's copy has only in-frame clones and lacks some. Here the sample spans approximately 110,000 clones, roughly 86% being singletons. The clonotype comes from a human donor in a cohort sampled during active COVID-19. Sample: peripheral blood. This chain uses TRBV3-1 (or the pseudogene TRBV3-2) with TRBJ2-1, with 8 positions matching TRBD2. CDR3 protein: CASRSGSSYNEQFF. CDR3 sequence (DNA): TGTGCCAGCAGGAGCGGGAGCTCCTACAATGAGCAGTTCTTC.